What follows describes a single T cell receptor beta chain. Antigen unknown. This CDR3 is built from 17 residues. Unmatched junction bases numbered 14, after V lost 4 bases and J lost 4 bases. CDR1 MDHEN and CDR2 SYDVKM come from the germline V gene. This specimen comes from a study of blood T cells in healthy people across ages. Whole-study context: Template switching retrieved approximately one barcoded beta molecule for each two T cells. Study conclusions and caveats: What prevented conclusive comparison of naive and antigen-experienced cells was that PBMCs were unsorted. Estimates drawn from one million T cells were deemed to understate diversity.

No fewer than 5.5 micrograms of total RNA were isolated from every sample. Through a sample-barcoded 5' primer and a J-beta primer mix, a second PCR was run for about 6 to 12 cycles. TCRdb recomputed calls from the 5' RACE reads with MiXCR, one row per CDR3 protein. The repertoire holds approximately 900,000 distinct CDR3 sequences, with around 49% as singletons. V is TRBV28 and J is TRBJ2-7, with 9 bases fitting TRBD1. The sequenced sample consisted of blood. The clonotype originates from a man in his thirties or forties in good health. CDR3 loop: CASSSPKAGTGFYEQYF. DNA for the CDR3: TGTGCCAGCAGTTCTCCGAAGGCCGGGACAGGGTTTTACGAGCAGTACTTC.